This TCR beta chain was profiled in a study of T cell clonality in common variable immunodeficiency. General study findings and limits: Authors noted CVID clonality's cause needs subpopulation repertoire sequencing. In common variable immunodeficiency, TCR beta chains reportedly carried fewer deletions and N-nucleotide insertions.

Trimming stripped 3 bases from V and 3 bases from J, with 12 bases between. CDR3 length equals 15 residues. Germline loops: CDR1 MNHNS, CDR2 SASEGT. Donors gave roughly 5 to 8 ml heparinized peripheral whole blood. This clone came up many times. Its antigen is unidentified. With the read ending 3 residues before the CDR3 end, the germline J gene is used to fill in that end. Profiled with immunoSEQ multiplex PCR; TCRdb holds only in-frame clones, not every one. Recorded here are some 42,000 clones, with no singletons, and the ten leading clones hold 1.3% to 1.5%. The sequencing sample was made of peripheral blood mononuclear cells. This clonotype was sampled from a person between 18 and 75 years old in good health. The chain uses TRBV6-1 and TRBJ1-5, with D possibly being TRBD1 (5 bases). CDR3 protein: CASSEGRGFNQPQHF. The sequenced CDR3 bases are TGTGCCAGCAGTGAGGGGAGGGGATTCAATCAGCCC.